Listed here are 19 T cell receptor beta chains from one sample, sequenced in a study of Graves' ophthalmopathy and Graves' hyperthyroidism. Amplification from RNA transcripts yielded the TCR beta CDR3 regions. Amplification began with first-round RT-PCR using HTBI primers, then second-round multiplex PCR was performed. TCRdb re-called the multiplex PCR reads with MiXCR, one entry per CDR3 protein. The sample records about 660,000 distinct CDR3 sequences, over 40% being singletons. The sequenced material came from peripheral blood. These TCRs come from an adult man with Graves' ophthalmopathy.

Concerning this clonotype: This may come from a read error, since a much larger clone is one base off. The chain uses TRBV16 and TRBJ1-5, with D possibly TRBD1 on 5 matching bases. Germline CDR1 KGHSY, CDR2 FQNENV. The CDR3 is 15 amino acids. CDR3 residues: CASAERDSLKQPQHF. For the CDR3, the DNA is TGCGCCAGCGCCGAGAGGGACTCCCTCAAACAGCCCCAGCATTTT. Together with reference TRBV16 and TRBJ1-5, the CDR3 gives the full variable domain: GEEVAQTPKHLVRGEGQKAKLYCAPIKGHSYVFWYQQVLKNEFKFLISFQNENVFDETGMPKERFSAKCLPNSPCSLEIQATKLEDSAVYFCASAERDSLKQPQHFGDGTRLSIL.

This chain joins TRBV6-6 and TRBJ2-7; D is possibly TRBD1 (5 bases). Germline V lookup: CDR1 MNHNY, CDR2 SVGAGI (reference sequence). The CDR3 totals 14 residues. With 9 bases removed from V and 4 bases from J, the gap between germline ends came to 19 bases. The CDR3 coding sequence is TGTGCCAGTTTATTTGCAGGGATGGAGTACGAGCAGTACTTC. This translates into CASLFAGMEYEQYF.

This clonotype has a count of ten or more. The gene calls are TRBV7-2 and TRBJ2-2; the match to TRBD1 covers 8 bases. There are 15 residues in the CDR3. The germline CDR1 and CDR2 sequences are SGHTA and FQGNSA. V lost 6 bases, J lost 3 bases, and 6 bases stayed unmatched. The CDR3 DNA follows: TGTGCCAGCAGTCGCGGACAGGGACACACCGGGGAGCTGTTTTTT. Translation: CASSRGQGHTGELFF.

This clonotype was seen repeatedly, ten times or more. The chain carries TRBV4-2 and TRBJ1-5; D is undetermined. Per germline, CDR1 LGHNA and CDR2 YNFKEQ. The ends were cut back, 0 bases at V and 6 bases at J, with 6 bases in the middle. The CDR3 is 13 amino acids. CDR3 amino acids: CASSQDLSQPQHF. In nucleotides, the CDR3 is TGTGCCAGCAGCCAAGATCTTAGTCAGCCCCAGCATTTT.

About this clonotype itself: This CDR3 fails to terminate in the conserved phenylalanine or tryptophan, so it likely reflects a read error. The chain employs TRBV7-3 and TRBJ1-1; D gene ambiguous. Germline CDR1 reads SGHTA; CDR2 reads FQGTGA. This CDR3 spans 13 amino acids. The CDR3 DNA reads TGTGCCAGCAGTTTAACAGTGAACACTGAAGCTTTCTCT. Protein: CASSLTVNTEAFS.

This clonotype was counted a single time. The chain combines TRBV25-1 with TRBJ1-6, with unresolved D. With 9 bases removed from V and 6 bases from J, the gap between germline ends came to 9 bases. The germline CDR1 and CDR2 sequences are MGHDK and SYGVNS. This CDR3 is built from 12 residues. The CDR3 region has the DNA TGTGCCAGTGAGATGGGTAATTCACCCCTCCACTTT. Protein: CASEMGNSPLHF.

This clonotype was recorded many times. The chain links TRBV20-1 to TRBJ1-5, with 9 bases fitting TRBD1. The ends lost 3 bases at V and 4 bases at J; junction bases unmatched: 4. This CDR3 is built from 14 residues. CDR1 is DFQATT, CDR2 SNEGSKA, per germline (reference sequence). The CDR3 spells CSAREQGANQPQHF. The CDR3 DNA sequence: TGCAGTGCTAGGGAACAGGGGGCGAATCAGCCCCAGCATTTT.

The chain's CDR3 is CSVGSRDANTEAFF. The CDR3, as DNA: TGCAGCGTAGGCAGCCGGGACGCGAACACTGAAGCTTTCTTT. The rearrangement uses TRBV29-1 and TRBJ1-1, with TRBD1 as a possible D gene (5 bases). Trimming cost V 6 bases and J 1 base, with 15 bases left between them. The CDR3 extends over 14 amino acids. Per the germline V gene, CDR1 is SQVTM and CDR2 is ANQGSEA.

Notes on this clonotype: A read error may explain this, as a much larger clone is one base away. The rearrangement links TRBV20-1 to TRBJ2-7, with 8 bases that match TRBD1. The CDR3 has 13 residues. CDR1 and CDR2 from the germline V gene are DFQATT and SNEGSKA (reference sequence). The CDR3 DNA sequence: TGCAATGCTAGGGACAGGCGCTACTACGAGCAGTACTTC. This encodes CNARDRRYYEQYF.

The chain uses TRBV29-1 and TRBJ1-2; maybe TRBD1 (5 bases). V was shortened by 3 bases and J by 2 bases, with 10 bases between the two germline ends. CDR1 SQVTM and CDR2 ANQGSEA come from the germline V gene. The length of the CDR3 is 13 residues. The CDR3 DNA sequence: TGCAGCGTTGAGGCAGGGAGCAACTATGGCTACACCTTC. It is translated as CSVEAGSNYGYTF.

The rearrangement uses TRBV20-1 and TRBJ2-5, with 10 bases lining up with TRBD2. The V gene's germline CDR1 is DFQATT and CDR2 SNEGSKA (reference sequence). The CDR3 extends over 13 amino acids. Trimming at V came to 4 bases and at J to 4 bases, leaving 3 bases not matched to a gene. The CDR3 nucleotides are TGCAGTGCTATGAGCGGGGGGGCAGAGACCCAGTACTTC. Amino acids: CSAMSGGAETQYF.

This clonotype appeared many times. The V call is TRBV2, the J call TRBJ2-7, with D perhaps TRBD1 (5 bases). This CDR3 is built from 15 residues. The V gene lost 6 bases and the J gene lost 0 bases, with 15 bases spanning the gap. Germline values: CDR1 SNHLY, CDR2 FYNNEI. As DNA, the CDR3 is TGTGCCAGCAGGGAGACTGGACACATCTCCTACGAGCAGTACTTC. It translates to CASRETGHISYEQYF.

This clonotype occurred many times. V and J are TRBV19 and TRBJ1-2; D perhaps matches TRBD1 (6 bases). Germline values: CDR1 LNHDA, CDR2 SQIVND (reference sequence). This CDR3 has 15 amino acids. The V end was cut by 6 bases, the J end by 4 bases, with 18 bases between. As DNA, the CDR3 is TGTGCCAGTAGCCTCAGGACAGAGTACTTCTATGGCTACACCTTC. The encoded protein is CASSLRTEYFYGYTF.

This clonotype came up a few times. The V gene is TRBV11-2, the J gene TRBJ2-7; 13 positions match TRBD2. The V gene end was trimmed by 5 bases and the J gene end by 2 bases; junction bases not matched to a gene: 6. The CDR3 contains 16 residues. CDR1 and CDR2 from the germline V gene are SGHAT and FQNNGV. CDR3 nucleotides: TGTGCCAGCAGCCGAAGACTAGCGGGAGGAACCTACGAGCAGTACTTC. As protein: CASSRRLAGGTYEQYF.

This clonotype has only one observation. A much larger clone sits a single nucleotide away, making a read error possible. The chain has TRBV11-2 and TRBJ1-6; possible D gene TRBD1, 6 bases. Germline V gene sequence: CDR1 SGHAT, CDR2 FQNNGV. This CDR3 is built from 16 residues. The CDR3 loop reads CASSLVGQNYNPPLHF. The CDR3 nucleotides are TGTGCCAGCAGCTTAGTCGGACAGAACTATAATCCACCCCTCCACTTT.

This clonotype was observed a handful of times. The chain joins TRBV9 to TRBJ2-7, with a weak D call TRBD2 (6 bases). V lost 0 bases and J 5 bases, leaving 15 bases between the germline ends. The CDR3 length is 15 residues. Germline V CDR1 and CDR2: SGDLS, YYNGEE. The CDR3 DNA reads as TGTGCCAGCAGCGTAGCGGGAGCTACAGGCAACGAGCAGTACTTC. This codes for CASSVAGATGNEQYF.

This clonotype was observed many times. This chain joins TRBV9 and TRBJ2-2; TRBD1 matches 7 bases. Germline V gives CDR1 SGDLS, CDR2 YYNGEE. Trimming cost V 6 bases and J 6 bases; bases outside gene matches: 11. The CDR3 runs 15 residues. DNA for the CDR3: TGTGCCAGCACCGTGACAGGGAGTAGTGCCGGGGAGCTGTTTTTT. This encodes CASTVTGSSAGELFF.

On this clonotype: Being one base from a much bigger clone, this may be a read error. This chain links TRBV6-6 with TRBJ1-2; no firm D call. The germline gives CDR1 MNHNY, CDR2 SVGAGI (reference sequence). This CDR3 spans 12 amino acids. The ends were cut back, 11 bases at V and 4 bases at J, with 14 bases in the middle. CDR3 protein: CAPAVGSYGYTF. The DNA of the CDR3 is TGTGCCCCAGCGGTTGGGTCCTATGGCTACACCTTC.

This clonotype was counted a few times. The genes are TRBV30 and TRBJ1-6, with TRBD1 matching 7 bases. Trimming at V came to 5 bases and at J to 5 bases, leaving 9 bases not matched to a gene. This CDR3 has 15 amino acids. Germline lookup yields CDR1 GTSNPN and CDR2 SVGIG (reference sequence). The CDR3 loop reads CAWSTGYGNNSPLHF. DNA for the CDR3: TGTGCCTGGTCGACAGGGTACGGGAATAATTCACCCCTCCACTTT.